Below, 11 T cell receptor beta chains from the same sample are listed, as sequenced in a study of OX40 agonist ivuxolimab in advanced cancers. Some clones are missing from TCRdb's copy, which holds only in-frame ones; the method was immunoSEQ multiplex PCR. The sample yields 35,000 to 40,000 clones, 65% to 90% seen once. The specimen comprised CD4+ or CD8+ T cells sorted from blood, sampled in a trial of the OX40 agonist ivuxolimab. Every receptor here comes from an adult with an advanced solid tumor such as melanoma, head and neck, liver or kidney cancer.

The CDR3, as DNA: TGTGCCAGCAGCGCTGGAGGAGGGCTTCAGCCCCAGCATTTT. Residues: CASSAGGGLQPQHF. V and J are TRBV9 and TRBJ1-5; no clear D gene. CDR3 size: 14 residues. V was trimmed by 3 bases and J by 6 bases, leaving 13 bases between them. Germline V gene lookup returns CDR1 SGDLS and CDR2 YYNGEE. The complete variable domain, with remaining parts taken from reference TRBV9 and TRBJ1-5, reads DSGVTQTPKHLITATGQRVTLRCSPRSGDLSVYWYQQSLDQGLQFLIQYYNGEERAKGNILERFSAQQFPDLHSELNLSSLELGDSALYFCASSAGGGLQPQHFGDGTRLSIL.

V gene TRBV5-1 combines with J gene TRBJ1-1; D might be TRBD1 (5 bases). V dropped 0 bases and J dropped 4 bases, with 10 bases sitting between them. The CDR3 is 14 amino acids. Germline CDR1 is SGHRS and CDR2 is YFSETQ. In nucleotides, the CDR3 is TGCGCCAGCAGCTTGGAGCAGGGAAGCACTGAAGCTTTCTTT. It codes for CASSLEQGSTEAFF.

This clone occurred once. V and J are TRBV7-9 and TRBJ2-2, with D possibly TRBD1 on 6 matching bases. Germline V gene data show CDR1 as SEHNR and CDR2 as FQNEAQ (reference sequence). This CDR3 has 14 residues. Trimming removed 5 bases at V and 4 bases at J, with 11 bases between. In nucleotides, the CDR3 is TGTGCCAGCAGCCCTCGGACAGTCACCGGGGAGCTGTTTTTT. Its protein product is CASSPRTVTGELFF. Supplemented by reference TRBV7-9 and TRBJ2-2, the full variable domain reads DTGVSQNPRHKITKRGQNVTFRCDPISEHNRLYWYRQTLGQGPEFLTYFQNEAQLEKSRLLSDRFSAERPKGSFSTLEIQRTEQGDSAMYLCASSPRTVTGELFFGEGSRLTVL.

V usage is TRBV18 and J usage is TRBJ1-6; weak D call: TRBD1 (5 bases). The germline V gene has CDR1 KGHSH and CDR2 LQKENI. The CDR3 is made up of 16 amino acids. V dropped 4 bases and J dropped 5 bases, with 15 bases sitting between them. The CDR3 spells CASSQGTHLNNSPLHF. The DNA for the CDR3 is TGTGCCAGCTCACAGGGGACCCACTTGAATAATTCACCCCTCCACTTT.

The CDR3 loop reads CASSTQGGSYEQYF. As DNA, the CDR3 is TGTGCCAGCAGCACCCAGGGGGGATCCTACGAGCAGTACTTC. The rearrangement links TRBV7-9 to TRBJ2-7, with a tentative D call TRBD1 (7 bases). Trimming removed 5 bases from V and 1 base from J, with 12 bases in between. Germline-derived CDR1 and CDR2 are SEHNR and FQNEAQ (reference sequence). The length of the CDR3 is 14 residues.

The chain carries TRBV7-2 and TRBJ1-1; D not resolved. Germline CDR1 reads SGHTA; CDR2 reads FQGNSA. V gave up 2 bases and J gave up 1 base, with 5 bases separating them. This CDR3 has 13 amino acids. The CDR3 bases are TGTGCCAGCAGCTTATGGAGGAACACTGAAGCTTTCTTT. Translation: CASSLWRNTEAFF.

The V and J genes are TRBV5-1 and TRBJ2-7; a weak D match, TRBD2 (6 bases). Trimming shortened V by 3 bases and J by 4 bases, and 11 bases separated the two germline ends. The CDR3 has 13 residues. The germline CDR1 and CDR2 sequences are SGHRS and YFSETQ. As DNA, the CDR3 is TGCGCCAGCAGCTCAACCGGGGGATACGAGCAGTACTTC. Protein: CASSSTGGYEQYF.

The table lists this clone with a few counts. The chain couples TRBV2 to TRBJ1-1; no clear D. This CDR3 is built from 11 residues. Germline V gene data show CDR1 as SNHLY and CDR2 as FYNNEI. V lost 2 bases, J lost 2 bases, and 0 bases lay in between. CDR3 coding DNA: TGTGCCAGCAGTGAAAACACTGAAGCTTTCTTT. It codes for CASSENTEAFF. Full variable domain (missing parts from reference TRBV2 and TRBJ1-1): EPEVTQTPSHQVTQMGQEVILRCVPISNHLYFYWYRQILGQKVEFLVSFYNNEISEKSEIFDDQFSVERPDGSNFTLKIRSTKLEDSAMYFCASSENTEAFFGQGTRLTVV.

The V call is TRBV6-1, the J call TRBJ1-3; D possibly corresponds to TRBD1 (5 bases). V dropped 2 bases and J dropped 12 bases, with 17 bases sitting between them. The germline V gene encodes CDR1 MNHNS and CDR2 SASEGT. The CDR3 has 14 amino acids. CDR3 in DNA: TGTGCCAGCAGTGAAATGCCGGGGCAGGGCTTCATATATTTT. It encodes CASSEMPGQGFIYF.

This chain links TRBV4-3 with TRBJ2-6; 10 positions match TRBD1. The length of the CDR3 is 17 residues. Germline-derived CDR1 and CDR2 are LGHNA and YSLEER. The junction had 6 bases not matched to a gene; V was cut back by 6 bases and J by 1 base. CDR3 in DNA: TGCGCCAGCAGTCTGACAGGGGGCAGATCTGGGGCCAACGTCCTGACTTTC. Translated, it gives CASSLTGGRSGANVLTF.

This clone was counted between two and nine times. The V call is TRBV7-2, the J call TRBJ2-5; TRBD2 is a possible D gene (5 bases). The V gene lost 0 bases and the J gene lost 5 bases, with 16 bases spanning the gap. The CDR3 sequence is 16 residues long. CDR1 is SGHTA, CDR2 FQGNSA, per germline. The CDR3 protein is CASSLASDSARETQYF. The CDR3 DNA reads as TGTGCCAGCAGCTTAGCTTCGGACTCGGCCCGGGAGACCCAGTACTTC. Drawing the rest from reference TRBV7-2 and TRBJ2-5, the complete variable domain is GAGVSQSPSNKVTEKGKDVELRCDPISGHTALYWYRQSLGQGLEFLIYFQGNSAPDKSGLPSDRFSAERTGGSVSTLTIQRTQQEDSAVYLCASSLASDSARETQYFGPGTRLLVL.